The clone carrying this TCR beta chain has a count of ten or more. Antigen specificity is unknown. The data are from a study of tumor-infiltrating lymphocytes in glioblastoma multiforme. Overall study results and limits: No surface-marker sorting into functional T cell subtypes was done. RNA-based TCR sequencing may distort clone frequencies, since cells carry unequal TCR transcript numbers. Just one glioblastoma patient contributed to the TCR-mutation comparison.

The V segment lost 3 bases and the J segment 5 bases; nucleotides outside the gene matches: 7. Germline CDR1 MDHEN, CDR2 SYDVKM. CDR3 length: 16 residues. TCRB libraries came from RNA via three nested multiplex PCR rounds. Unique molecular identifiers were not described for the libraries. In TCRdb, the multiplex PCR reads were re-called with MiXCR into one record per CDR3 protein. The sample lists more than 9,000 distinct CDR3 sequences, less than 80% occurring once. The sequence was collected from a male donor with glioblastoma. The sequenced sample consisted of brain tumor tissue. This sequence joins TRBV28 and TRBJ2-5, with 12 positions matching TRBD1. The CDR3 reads CASSLGQGAHVETQYF. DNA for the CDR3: TGTGCCAGCAGTTTGGGACAGGGGGCTCATGTGGAGACCCAGTACTTC.